This is a list of T cell receptor beta chains from one sample in a study of blood T cell repertoires in COVID-19. Sequenced by immunoSEQ multiplex PCR; TCRdb stores in-frame clones only, minus some. The data show some 120,000 clones, about 81% seen once. Source material: peripheral blood. These receptors were collected from a woman aged 45-65 years with acute or convalescent COVID-19. The CDR3 runs from the conserved cysteine through the conserved F or W.

v_call	cdr3_length	j_call	cdr3_aa
TRBV7-8	15	TRBJ2-7	CASSLVAAGVYEQYF
TRBV10-1	15	TRBJ2-3	CASSEGTEGPDTQYF
TRBV5-1	17	TRBJ1-4	CASSRGQGLATNEKLFF
TRBV7-6	15	TRBJ1-4	CASSLLGQQNEKLFF
TRBV29-1	14	TRBJ2-2	CSVQPGLATGELFF
TRBV12-3/TRBV12-4	13	TRBJ1-5	CASSGQAGIRQHF
TRBV30	15	TRBJ2-1	CAWGGTSSRHNEQFF
TRBV5-1	15	TRBJ1-6	CASSDPGQGRLPLHF
TRBV3-1/TRBV3-2	13	TRBJ1-1	CASSQVDYTEAFF
TRBV9	15	TRBJ2-7	CASSVDSGPYYEQYF
TRBV10-2	16	TRBJ2-5	CASRGQVETKKETQYF
TRBV9	14	TRBJ2-1	CASSVEWGGNEQFF
TRBV2	12	TRBJ1-1	CASSASDRGAFF
TRBV7-8	12	TRBJ2-7	CASSLTLYEQYF
TRBV18	16	TRBJ1-6	CASSPNRVSYNSPLHF
TRBV20-1	12	TRBJ1-1	CSASLGPTEAFF
TRBV21-1	14	TRBJ1-2	CASSTTGFIYGYTF
TRBV28	14	TRBJ1-5	CASSGTGSNQPQHF
TRBV4-1	16	TRBJ1-1	CASSHAQGAGNTEAFF
TRBV5-4	13	TRBJ1-2	CASSSGREDGYTF
TRBV6-5	13	TRBJ1-2	CASSRQGAFGYTF
TRBV5-1	12	TRBJ1-2	CASSTPDYGYTF
TRBV10-1	15	TRBJ2-1	CASSESGSGNWEQFF
TRBV13	14	TRBJ2-1	CASSLTGGSVEQFF
TRBV2	13	TRBJ2-3	CASSAGGTDTQYF
TRBV3-1/TRBV3-2	15	TRBJ2-6	CASSPGQAGANVLTF
TRBV15	16	TRBJ1-5	CATSSPGTGKNQPQHF
TRBV6-1	16	TRBJ2-2	CASSEPLAANTGELFF
TRBV19	15	TRBJ1-1	CASSKTQNMNTEAFF
TRBV9	16	TRBJ2-1	CASSQRTSGGLNEQFF
TRBV19	16	TRBJ2-2	CASMTRAGGGTGELFF
TRBV3-1/TRBV3-2	15	TRBJ1-3	CASSSRDREVDTIYF
TRBV4-2	15	TRBJ1-5	CASSQARRGTEPQHF
TRBV19	13	TRBJ1-1	CASTGQPNTEAFF
TRBV2	15	TRBJ2-1	CASSESAGHADEQFF
TRBV7-8	16	TRBJ2-1	CASSQSLASSYNEQFF
TRBV6-1	18	TRBJ2-7	CASSEGPTSRGTRYEQYF
TRBV5-8	19	TRBJ2-3	CASSLGLAGGPGLTDTQYF
TRBV4-1	14	TRBJ2-6	CASSQSPGANVLTF
TRBV4-1	15	TRBJ1-5	CASSQESTGNQPQHF
TRBV6-5	13	TRBJ1-2	CASRQHPNYGYTF
TRBV11-2	16	TRBJ1-1	CASSNTGTGLIRGAFF
TRBV5-1	14	TRBJ1-1	CASSTGQPNTEAFF
TRBV5-1	15	TRBJ1-2	CASSLEGQGGYGYTF
TRBV9	13	TRBJ2-3	CASSPTLTDTQYF
TRBV6-5	15	TRBJ1-1	CASSYSRGPQAEAFF
TRBV29-1	14	TRBJ1-3	CSVAMGTAGNTIYF